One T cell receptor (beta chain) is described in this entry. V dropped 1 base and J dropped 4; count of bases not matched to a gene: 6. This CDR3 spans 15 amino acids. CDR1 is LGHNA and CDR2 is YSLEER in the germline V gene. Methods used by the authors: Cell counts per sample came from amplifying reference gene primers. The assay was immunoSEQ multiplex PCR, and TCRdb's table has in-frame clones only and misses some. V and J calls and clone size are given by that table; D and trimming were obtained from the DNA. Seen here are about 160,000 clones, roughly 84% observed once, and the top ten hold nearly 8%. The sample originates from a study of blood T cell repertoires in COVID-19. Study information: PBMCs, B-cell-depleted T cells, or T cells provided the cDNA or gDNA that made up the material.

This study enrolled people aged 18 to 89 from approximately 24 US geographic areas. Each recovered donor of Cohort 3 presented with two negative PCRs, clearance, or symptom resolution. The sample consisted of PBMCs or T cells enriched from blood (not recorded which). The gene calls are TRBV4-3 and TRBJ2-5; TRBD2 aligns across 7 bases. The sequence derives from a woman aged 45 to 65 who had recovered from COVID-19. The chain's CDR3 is CASSQGEGRGETQYF. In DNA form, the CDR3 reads TGCGCCAGCAGCCAAGGTGAAGGGAGGGGAGAGACCCAGTACTTC.